This record looks at one T cell receptor beta chain sequence and its context. The authors' processing: Amplification of reference gene primers was used by the study to estimate nucleated cell counts. TCRdb's copy holds only in-frame clones and misses some; the assay was immunoSEQ multiplex PCR. V and J calls and clone size come straight from that table; D and trimming were deduced from the DNA. The repertoire consists of over 120,000 clones, with around 78% occurring once and the leading ten covering around 2.1%. Per germline, CDR1 KGHSY and CDR2 FQNENV. The germline V and J ends were trimmed by 4 bases and 10 bases, with 22 bases remaining between them. CDR3 length: 15 amino acids. These data belong to a study of blood T cell repertoires in COVID-19. Study information: Researchers got acute and convalescent COVID-19 samples from the United States, Italy and Spain. PBMCs, B-cell-depleted T cells, or T cells provided the cDNA or gDNA that made up the material.

The chain recombines TRBV16 with TRBJ1-1, with D maybe TRBD1 (5 bases). The sequence was obtained from a woman aged 60-75 years with acute or convalescent COVID-19. The sequenced material came from peripheral blood. CDR3 protein: CASSRGDQPRRGAFF. DNA of the CDR3: TGTGCCAGCAGCCGGGGGGATCAGCCCCGGAGAGGAGCTTTCTTT.